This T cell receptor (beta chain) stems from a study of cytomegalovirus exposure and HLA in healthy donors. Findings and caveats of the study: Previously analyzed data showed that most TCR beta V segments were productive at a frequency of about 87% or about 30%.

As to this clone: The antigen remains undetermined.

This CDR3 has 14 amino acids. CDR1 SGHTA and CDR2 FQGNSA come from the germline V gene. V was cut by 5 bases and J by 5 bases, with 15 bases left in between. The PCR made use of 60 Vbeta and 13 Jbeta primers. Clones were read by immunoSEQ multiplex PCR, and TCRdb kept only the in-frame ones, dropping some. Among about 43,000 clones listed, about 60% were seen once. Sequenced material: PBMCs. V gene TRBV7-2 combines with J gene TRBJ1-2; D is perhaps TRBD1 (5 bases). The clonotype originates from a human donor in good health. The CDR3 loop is CASSAWGTDYGYTF. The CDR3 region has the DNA TGTGCCAGCAGCGCATGGGGGACTGATTATGGCTACACCTTC.